This T cell receptor beta chain was captured by sequencing in a study of shared clonotypes between healthy human individuals. Assay used: immunoSEQ multiplex PCR; TCRdb lists only in-frame clones, some missing. In the table there are millions of clones, 90% to 95% of which are singletons. The study drew all its donors from Caucasian adults living in Nashville, Tennessee. This clone was counted once. Its antigen remains unidentified. Study-level findings and limits: Among non-shared clonotypes, generation probabilities were lower than among those shared by all four donors. Estimated richness values were generally larger in naive subsets than in memory subsets.

The CDR3 has 14 residues. Trimming left V 4 bases short and J 2 bases short, with 10 bases between. In germline, CDR1 is MNHEY, CDR2 SMNVEV (reference sequence). The sample taken for sequencing was naive CD4+ T cells from PBMCs. This sample's subset: CD45RA+ positively selected. The TCR was taken from a man aged 18-30 years in good health. Some clones in this sample may be carry-over from other donors' samples. This chain connects TRBV27 to TRBJ2-3; D unclear. The CDR3 bases are TGTGCCAGCAGTTCTCCTTGGCCCACAGATACGCAGTATTTT. It codes for CASSSPWPTDTQYF.